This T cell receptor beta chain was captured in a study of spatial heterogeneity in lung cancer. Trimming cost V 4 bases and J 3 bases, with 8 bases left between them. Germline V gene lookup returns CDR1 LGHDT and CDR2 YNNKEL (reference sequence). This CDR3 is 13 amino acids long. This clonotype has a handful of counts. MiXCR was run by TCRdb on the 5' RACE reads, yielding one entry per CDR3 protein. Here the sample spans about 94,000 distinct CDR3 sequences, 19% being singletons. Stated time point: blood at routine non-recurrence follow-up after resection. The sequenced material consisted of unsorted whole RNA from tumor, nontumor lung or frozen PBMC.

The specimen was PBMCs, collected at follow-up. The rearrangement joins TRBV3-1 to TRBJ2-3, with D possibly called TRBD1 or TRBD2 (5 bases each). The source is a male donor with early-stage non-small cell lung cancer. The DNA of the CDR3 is TGTGCCAGCAGCCCGGGACCTACAGATACGCAGTATTTT. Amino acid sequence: CASSPGPTDTQYF.